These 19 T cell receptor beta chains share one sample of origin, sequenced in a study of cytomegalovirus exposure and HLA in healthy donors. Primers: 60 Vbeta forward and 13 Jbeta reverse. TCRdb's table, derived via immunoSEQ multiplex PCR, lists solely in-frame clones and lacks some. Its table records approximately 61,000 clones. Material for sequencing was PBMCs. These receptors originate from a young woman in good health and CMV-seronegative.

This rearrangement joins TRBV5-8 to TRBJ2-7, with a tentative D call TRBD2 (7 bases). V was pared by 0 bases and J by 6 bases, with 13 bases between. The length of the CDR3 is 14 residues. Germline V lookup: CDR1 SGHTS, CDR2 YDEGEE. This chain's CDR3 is CASSLGRGASEQYF. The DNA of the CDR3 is TGTGCCAGCAGCTTGGGACGGGGGGCGTCCGAGCAGTACTTC.

The CDR3 DNA reads TGTGCCAGTTTCGAGGCTGGAAACACCATATATTTT. Its translation: CASFEAGNTIYF. The chain employs TRBV28 and TRBJ1-3; D not resolved. The CDR3 contains 12 residues. The V and J ends lost 9 bases and 2 bases respectively, with 8 bases between them. Germline values: CDR1 MDHEN, CDR2 SYDVKM.

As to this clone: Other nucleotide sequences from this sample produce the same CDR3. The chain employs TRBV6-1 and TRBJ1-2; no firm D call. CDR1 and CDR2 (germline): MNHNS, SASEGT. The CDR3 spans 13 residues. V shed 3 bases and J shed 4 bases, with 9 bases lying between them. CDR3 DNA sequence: TGTGCCAGCAGTGAGGCACAGATCTATGGCTACACCTTC. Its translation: CASSEAQIYGYTF.

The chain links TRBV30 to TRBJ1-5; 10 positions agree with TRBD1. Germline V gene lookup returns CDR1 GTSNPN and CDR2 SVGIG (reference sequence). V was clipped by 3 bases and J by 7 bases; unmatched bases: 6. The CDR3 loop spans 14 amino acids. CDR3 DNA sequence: TGTGCCTGGAGGGGACAGGGGTGGGTCCAGCCCCAGCATTTT. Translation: CAWRGQGWVQPQHF.

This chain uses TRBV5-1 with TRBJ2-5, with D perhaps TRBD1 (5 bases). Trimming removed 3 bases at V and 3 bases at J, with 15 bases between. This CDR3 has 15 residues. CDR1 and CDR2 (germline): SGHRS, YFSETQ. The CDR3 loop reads CASSWAGSGEETQYF. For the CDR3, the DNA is TGCGCCAGCAGCTGGGCAGGGTCCGGAGAAGAGACCCAGTACTTC.

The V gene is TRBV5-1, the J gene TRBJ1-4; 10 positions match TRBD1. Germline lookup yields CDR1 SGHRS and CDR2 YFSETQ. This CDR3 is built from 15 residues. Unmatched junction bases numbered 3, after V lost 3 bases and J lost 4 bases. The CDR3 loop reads CASSSWTGGNEKLFF. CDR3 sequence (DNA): TGCGCCAGCAGCTCCTGGACAGGGGGTAATGAAAAACTGTTTTTT.

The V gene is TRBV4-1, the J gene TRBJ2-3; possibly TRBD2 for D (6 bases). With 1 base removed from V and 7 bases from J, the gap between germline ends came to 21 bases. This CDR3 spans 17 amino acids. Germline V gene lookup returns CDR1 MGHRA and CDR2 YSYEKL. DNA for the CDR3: TGCGCCAGCAGCCAAGGTCATGTAGCGGCTATGGGCTATACGCAGTATTTT. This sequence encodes CASSQGHVAAMGYTQYF.

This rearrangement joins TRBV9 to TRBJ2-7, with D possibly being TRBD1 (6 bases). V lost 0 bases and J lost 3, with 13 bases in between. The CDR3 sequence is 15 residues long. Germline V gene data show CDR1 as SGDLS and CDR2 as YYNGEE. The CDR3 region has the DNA TGTGCCAGCAGCGTAGGGCAGGGGCGCGTCTACGAGCAGTACTTC. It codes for CASSVGQGRVYEQYF.

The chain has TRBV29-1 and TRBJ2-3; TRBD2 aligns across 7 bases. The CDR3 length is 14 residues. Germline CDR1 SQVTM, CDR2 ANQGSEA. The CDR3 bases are TGCAGTGGCAGTGGCGGGAGAGGCACAGATACGCAGTATTTT. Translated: CSGSGGRGTDTQYF.

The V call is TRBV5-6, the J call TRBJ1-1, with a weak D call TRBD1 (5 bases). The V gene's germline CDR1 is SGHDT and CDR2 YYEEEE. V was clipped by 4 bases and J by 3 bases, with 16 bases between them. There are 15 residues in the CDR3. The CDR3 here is CASSPGLPTHTEAFF. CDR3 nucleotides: TGTGCCAGCAGCCCGGGACTCCCGACGCACACTGAAGCTTTCTTT.

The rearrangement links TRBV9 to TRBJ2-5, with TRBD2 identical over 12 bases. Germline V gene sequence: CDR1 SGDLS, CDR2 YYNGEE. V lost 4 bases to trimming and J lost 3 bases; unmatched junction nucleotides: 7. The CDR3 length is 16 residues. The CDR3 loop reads CASSPRTSGEEETQYF. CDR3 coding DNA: TGTGCCAGCAGCCCCCGGACTAGCGGGGAAGAAGAGACCCAGTACTTC. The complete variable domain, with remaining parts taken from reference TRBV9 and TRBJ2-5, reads DSGVTQTPKHLITATGQRVTLRCSPRSGDLSVYWYQQSLDQGLQFLIQYYNGEERAKGNILERFSAQQFPDLHSELNLSSLELGDSALYFCASSPRTSGEEETQYFGPGTRLLVL.

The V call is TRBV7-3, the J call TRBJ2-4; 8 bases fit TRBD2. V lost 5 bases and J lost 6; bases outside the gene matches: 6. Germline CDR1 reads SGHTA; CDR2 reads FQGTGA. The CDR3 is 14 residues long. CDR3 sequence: CASSHGGGRNIQYF. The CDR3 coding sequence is TGTGCCAGCAGCCACGGGGGGGGAAGAAACATTCAGTACTTC. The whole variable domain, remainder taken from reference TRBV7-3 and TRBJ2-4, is GAGVSQTPSNKVTEKGKYVELRCDPISGHTALYWYRQSLGQGPEFLIYFQGTGAADDSGLPNDRFFAVRPEGSVSTLKIQRTERGDSAVYLCASSHGGGRNIQYFGAGTRLSVL.

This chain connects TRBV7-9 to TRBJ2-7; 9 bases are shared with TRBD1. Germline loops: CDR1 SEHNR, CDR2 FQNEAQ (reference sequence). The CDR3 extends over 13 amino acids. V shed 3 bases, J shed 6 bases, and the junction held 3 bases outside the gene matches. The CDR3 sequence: CASSFTQGAEQYF. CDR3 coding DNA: TGTGCCAGCAGCTTTACACAGGGGGCCGAGCAGTACTTC. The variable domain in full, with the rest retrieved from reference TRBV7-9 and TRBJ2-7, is DTGVSQNPRHKITKRGQNVTFRCDPISEHNRLYWYRQTLGQGPEFLTYFQNEAQLEKSRLLSDRFSAERPKGSFSTLEIQRTEQGDSAMYLCASSFTQGAEQYFGPGTRLTVT.

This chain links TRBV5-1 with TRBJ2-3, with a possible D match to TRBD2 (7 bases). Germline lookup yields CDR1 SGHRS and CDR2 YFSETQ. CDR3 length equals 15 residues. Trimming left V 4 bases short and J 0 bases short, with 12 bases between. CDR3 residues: CASSLGGGSTDTQYF. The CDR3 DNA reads TGCGCCAGCAGCCTGGGGGGGGGCAGCACAGATACGCAGTATTTT. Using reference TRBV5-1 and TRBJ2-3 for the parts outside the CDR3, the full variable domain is KAGVTQTPRYLIKTRGQQVTLSCSPISGHRSVSWYQQTPGQGLQFLFEYFSETQRNKGNFPGRFSGRQFSNSRSEMNVSTLELGDSALYLCASSLGGGSTDTQYFGPGTRLTVL.

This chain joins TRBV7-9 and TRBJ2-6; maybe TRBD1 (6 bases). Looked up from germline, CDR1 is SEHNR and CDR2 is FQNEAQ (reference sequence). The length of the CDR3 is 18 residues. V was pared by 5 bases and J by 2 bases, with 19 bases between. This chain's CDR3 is CASSAGWTADPGANVLTF. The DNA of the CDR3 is TGTGCCAGCAGCGCGGGTTGGACAGCAGATCCTGGGGCCAACGTCCTGACTTTC.

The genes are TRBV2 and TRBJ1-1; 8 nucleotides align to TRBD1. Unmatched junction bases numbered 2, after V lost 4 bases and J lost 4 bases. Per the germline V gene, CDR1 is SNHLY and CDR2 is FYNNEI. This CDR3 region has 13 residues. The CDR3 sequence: CASSGQGSTEAFF. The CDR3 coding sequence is TGTGCCAGCAGTGGACAGGGGAGCACTGAAGCTTTCTTT.

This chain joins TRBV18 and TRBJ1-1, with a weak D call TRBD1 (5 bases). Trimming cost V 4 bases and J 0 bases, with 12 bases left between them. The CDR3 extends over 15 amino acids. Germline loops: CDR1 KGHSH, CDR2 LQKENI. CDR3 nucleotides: TGTGCCAGCTCACGCCTGGGGGGGGTGAACACTGAAGCTTTCTTT. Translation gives CASSRLGGVNTEAFF.

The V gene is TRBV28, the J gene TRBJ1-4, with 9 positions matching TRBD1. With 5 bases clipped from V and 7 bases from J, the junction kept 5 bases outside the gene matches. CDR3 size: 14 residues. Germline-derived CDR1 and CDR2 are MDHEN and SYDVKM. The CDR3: CASSAGQGREKLFF. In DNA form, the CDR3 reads TGTGCCAGCAGTGCGGGACAGGGACGTGAAAAACTGTTTTTT. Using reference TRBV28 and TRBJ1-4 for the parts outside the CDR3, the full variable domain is DVKVTQSSRYLVKRTGEKVFLECVQDMDHENMFWYRQDPGLGLRLIYFSYDVKMKEKGDIPEGYSVSREKKERFSLILESASTNQTSMYLCASSAGQGREKLFFGSGTQLSVL.

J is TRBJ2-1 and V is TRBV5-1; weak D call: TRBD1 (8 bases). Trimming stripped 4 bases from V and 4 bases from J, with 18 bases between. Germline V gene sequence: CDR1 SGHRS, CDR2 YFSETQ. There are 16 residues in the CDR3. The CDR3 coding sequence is TGCGCCAGCAGCACCCTCGGACAGGGAGGGTACAATGAGCAGTTCTTC. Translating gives CASSTLGQGGYNEQFF.